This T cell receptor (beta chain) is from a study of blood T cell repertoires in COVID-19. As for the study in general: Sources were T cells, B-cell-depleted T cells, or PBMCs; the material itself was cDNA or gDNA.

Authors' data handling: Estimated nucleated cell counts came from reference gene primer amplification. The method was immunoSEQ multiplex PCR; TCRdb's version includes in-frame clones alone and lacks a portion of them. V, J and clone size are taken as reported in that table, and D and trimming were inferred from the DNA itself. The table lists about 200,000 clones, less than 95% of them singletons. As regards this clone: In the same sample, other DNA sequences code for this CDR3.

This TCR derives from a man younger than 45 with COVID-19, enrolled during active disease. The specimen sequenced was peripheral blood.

CDR3 protein: CASSYSGRANYGYTF. DNA for the CDR3: TGTGCCAGCAGTTACTCTGGCAGGGCTAACTATGGCTACACCTTC. The chain uses TRBV6-5 and TRBJ1-2; D is possibly TRBD1 (5 bases). The CDR3 is made up of 15 amino acids. Germline V gives CDR1 MNHEY, CDR2 SVGAGI. V was clipped by 0 bases and J by 0 bases, with 8 bases between them.